Listed here are 8 T cell receptor beta chains from one sample, sequenced in a study of patients and donors after allogeneic stem cell transplantation. TCRdb reanalysed the RT-PCR reads using MiXCR and keeps one entry per CDR3 protein. The top ten clones hold approximately 48% of a sample with fewer than 30,000 distinct CDR3 sequences, 7.5% to 9% of them seen once. The sequenced material came from blood, either unsorted or a sorted T cell fraction (not recorded which). The receptors were gathered from a human donor who was either an allogeneic HSCT recipient or a stem cell or donor lymphocyte infusion donor (not recorded which). It is not recorded whose cells these are; they may come from a transplant donor.

Remarks on this clonotype: A much larger clonotype is one base distant, so this may be a read error. The CDR3 spells CASSARTGGNTQYF. CDR3 coding DNA: TGTGCCAGCAGCGCTCGGACAGGGGGGAATACGCAGTATTTT. The chain carries TRBV9 and TRBJ2-3, with 10 bases identical to TRBD1. The CDR3 is 14 residues long. With V trimmed by 3 bases and J by 7 bases, 5 bases remained unmatched. From germline, CDR1 is SGDLS and CDR2 YYNGEE.

This clonotype has just a few counts. The genes are TRBV11-1 and TRBJ2-3, with 8 bases aligning to TRBD2. The V and J ends lost 1 base and 0 bases, in that order; junction bases with no gene match: 9. The CDR3 has 18 amino acids. The germline V gene encodes CDR1 SGHAT and CDR2 FQDESV (reference sequence). CDR3 bases: TGTGCCAGCAGCTTAGATCATACTAGCGGAGGAAGCACAGATACGCAGTATTTT. This codes for CASSLDHTSGGSTDTQYF.

This clonotype was observed many times. The chain uses TRBV20-1 and TRBJ1-1, with a tentative D call TRBD1 (5 bases). Germline V CDR1 and CDR2: DFQATT, SNEGSKA (reference sequence). CDR3 length: 13 amino acids. Trimming removed 5 bases from V and 0 bases from J, with 10 bases in between. The CDR3 protein is CSAQGEMNTEAFF. The DNA of the CDR3 is TGCAGTGCTCAAGGGGAAATGAACACTGAAGCTTTCTTT.

The rearrangement joins TRBV4-1 to TRBJ2-3; no firm D call. The V end was cut by 5 bases, the J end by 6 bases, with 9 bases between. Germline lookup yields CDR1 MGHRA and CDR2 YSYEKL. The CDR3 contains 12 residues. DNA of the CDR3: TGCGCCAGCAGCAGCCCCGCTGATACGCAGTATTTT. Translated: CASSSPADTQYF.

This clonotype occurred many times. The genes are TRBV4-2 and TRBJ2-3; TRBD2 agrees at 8 bases. Germline trimming cut 0 bases from V and 3 bases from J; bases unmatched to any gene: 2. The CDR3 has 15 amino acids. Looked up from germline, CDR1 is LGHNA and CDR2 is YNFKEQ. CDR3 DNA: TGTGCCAGCAGCCAAGACAAGCGGGGGACAGATACGCAGTATTTT. Translation: CASSQDKRGTDTQYF.

This clonotype appeared once. The gene calls are TRBV4-2 and TRBJ1-5, with 7 positions matching TRBD1. The CDR3 totals 16 residues. CDR1 and CDR2 (germline): LGHNA, YNFKEQ. Losses at the gene ends were 3 bases for V and 5 bases for J; bases not matched to a gene: 10. CDR3 coding DNA: TGTGCCAGCAGCCACCCCGGGGGAGGGGGCGATCAGCCCCAGCATTTT. It codes for CASSHPGGGGDQPQHF.

This clonotype was counted only a few times. The chain has TRBV27 and TRBJ1-2; 7 bases match TRBD1. From germline, CDR1 is MNHEY and CDR2 SMNVEV (reference sequence). The CDR3 loop spans 17 amino acids. The V gene end was trimmed by 8 bases and the J gene end by 0 bases; junction bases not matched to a gene: 15. The CDR3 DNA follows: TGTGCCAGCGGAACGGCAGGGGGTTCCGGTTCTAACTATGGCTACACCTTC. It codes for CASGTAGGSGSNYGYTF.

This clonotype was counted ten times or more. This chain links TRBV4-1 with TRBJ2-3; 10 bases are a match to TRBD1. The V segment lost 0 bases and the J segment 2 bases; nucleotides outside the gene matches: 11. From germline, CDR1 is MGHRA and CDR2 YSYEKL. The CDR3 is 19 residues long. This CDR3 reads CASSQEGQGKREITDTQYF. The CDR3 region has the DNA TGCGCCAGCAGCCAAGAGGGACAGGGGAAAAGAGAGATCACAGATACGCAGTATTTT.